This TCR beta chain was retrieved from a study of tumor and adjacent non-tumor tissue in lung cancer. RNA was extracted from bulk tissue without any cell sorting. The library came from three nested PCR rounds adapted from ARM-PCR protocols. One entry per CDR3 protein results from TCRdb running MiXCR on the multiplex PCR reads. Of approximately 68,000 distinct CDR3 sequences in the sample, roughly 73% were seen once. As to this clonotype: Its antigen is not identified. One end of the junction varies from germline; a read error may be responsible.

Study-wide results and caveats: Tumor repertoires had a smaller top 100 clone share than normal lung.

Germline CDR1 reads SGHAT; CDR2 reads FQDESV (reference sequence). This CDR3 contains 16 residues. What was sequenced was lung tumor tissue. The chain joins TRBV11-1 to TRBJ2-3, with TRBD1 matching over 11 bases. The TCR sequence derives from a man between 60 and 70 years old with non-small cell lung cancer. CDR3 DNA: TGTGCCAACAGCCCGGACAGGGGGCGTTCAGGAGATACGCAGTATTTT. Protein product: CANSPDRGRSGDTQYF.